The TCR beta chain under discussion was sequenced for a study of identical twins. Study results and caveats: In monozygotic twins, models underestimated the sharing of out-of-frame TCR alpha. While abundant cord blood beta clonotypes carried fewer insertions, memory repertoires showed no such pattern. Zero-insertion analyses were open to partial confounding by invariant MAIT and iNKT cells.

From germline, CDR1 is LGHDT and CDR2 YNNKEL (reference sequence). The CDR3 is made up of 16 amino acids. V lost 4 bases and J lost 3, with 17 bases in between. TCRdb re-called the 5' RACE reads with MiXCR, one entry per CDR3 protein. The sample contains approximately 500,000 distinct CDR3 sequences, about 16% of which appear only once. This clonotype has just a few counts. Its antigen is currently unknown. These data are also associated with another study on yellow fever vaccine responses in identical twins. From that report: The T cell response to vaccination in identical twins was reportedly partly convergent and partly personalized.

The chain links TRBV3-1 to TRBJ2-3, with D possibly matching TRBD2 (5 bases). This TCR was recovered from a woman under 30 in good health. The sample taken for sequencing was CD4+ T cells sorted from blood. CDR3 region: CASSPLGISGTDTQYF. The CDR3 nucleotides are TGTGCCAGCAGCCCCCTCGGTATCTCGGGGACAGATACGCAGTATTTT.